One and the same sample provided the 24 T cell receptor beta chains below, sequenced in a study of T-cell memory formation after mild COVID-19. TCRdb processed the 5' RACE reads anew with MiXCR; each CDR3 protein has one entry. The data contain around 250,000 distinct CDR3 sequences, around 15% of them singletons. The sequenced sample consisted of PBMCs or a T cell subset sorted from them (not recorded which). Receptors were obtained from a man aged 18 to 30 who had mild COVID-19 (a few samples of this study predate the infection). Cell type and time point are not known.

This clonotype was found many times. As DNA, the CDR3 is TGTGCCAGCAGCAAGTCCTACGAGCAGTACTTC. Its translation is CASSKSYEQYF. The V call is TRBV7-9, the J call TRBJ2-7, with no clear D. V was pared by 5 bases and J by 1 base, with 3 bases between. Germline CDR1 SEHNR, CDR2 FQNEAQ (reference sequence). CDR3 length: 11 amino acids.

This clonotype was detected only a few times. The CDR3 spells CASSFDRGRNSPLHF. DNA of the CDR3: TGCGCCAGCAGCTTCGACAGGGGGCGGAATTCACCCCTCCACTTT. This chain connects TRBV5-1 to TRBJ1-6, with TRBD1 identical over 10 bases. The CDR3 runs 15 residues. Germline CDR1 reads SGHRS; CDR2 reads YFSETQ. Trimming at V came to 2 bases and at J to 7 bases, leaving 3 bases not matched to a gene. Filled out from reference TRBV5-1 and TRBJ1-6, the complete variable domain reads KAGVTQTPRYLIKTRGQQVTLSCSPISGHRSVSWYQQTPGQGLQFLFEYFSETQRNKGNFPGRFSGRQFSNSRSEMNVSTLELGDSALYLCASSFDRGRNSPLHFGNGTRLTVT.

This clonotype appeared a few times. J is TRBJ2-1 and V is TRBV7-3; a weak D match, TRBD2 (6 bases). The CDR3 extends over 16 amino acids. The V end was cut by 5 bases, the J end by 13 bases, with 27 bases between. Germline assignment: CDR1 SGHTA and CDR2 FQGTGA. In DNA form, the CDR3 reads TGTGCCAGCAGCCAAACCGGGACCGCGGGGACCCCTAAACAGTTCTTC. This codes for CASSQTGTAGTPKQFF.

V is TRBV6-2 or TRBV6-3 and J is TRBJ2-7; 7 nucleotides agree with TRBD1. Looked up from germline, CDR1 is MNHEY and CDR2 is SVGEGT. This CDR3 contains 16 residues. V was clipped by 7 bases and J by 1 base; unmatched bases: 13. The CDR3 loop reads CASTKAGQEPSYEQYF. CDR3 nucleotides: TGTGCCAGCACCAAAGCCGGACAGGAACCGTCCTACGAGCAGTACTTC.

The gene calls are TRBV15 and TRBJ2-5, with D possibly TRBD2 on 5 matching bases. Trimming removed 2 bases at V and 5 bases at J, with 9 bases between. This CDR3 is built from 13 residues. Germline CDR1 reads LNHNV; CDR2 reads YYDKDF (reference sequence). The CDR3 DNA sequence: TGTGCCACCAGCAGACCAACGGGGGAGACCCAGTACTTC. Protein sequence: CATSRPTGETQYF. The complete variable domain, with remaining parts taken from reference TRBV15 and TRBJ2-5, reads DAMVIQNPRYQVTQFGKPVTLSCSQTLNHNVMYWYQQKSSQAPKLLFHYYDKDFNNEADTPDNFQSRRPNTSFCFLDIRSPGLGDTAMYLCATSRPTGETQYFGPGTRLLVL.

The V call is TRBV5-1, the J call TRBJ2-2; TRBD1 matches at 10 bases. V lost 8 bases, J lost 5 bases, and 3 bases stayed unmatched. Germline CDR1 and CDR2: SGHRS and YFSETQ. The length of the CDR3 is 13 residues. The CDR3 region has the DNA TGCGCCAGTAGACAGGGGGCAACCGGGGAGCTGTTTTTT. It codes for CASRQGATGELFF.

This clonotype was seen a handful of times. This rearrangement joins TRBV6-5 to TRBJ2-7, with D perhaps TRBD2 (5 bases). CDR1 is MNHEY, CDR2 SVGAGI, per germline. The CDR3 spans 16 residues. V lost 5 bases and J 0 bases, leaving 17 bases between the germline ends. The CDR3 spells CASSNSRGSLSYEQYV. The CDR3 DNA reads as TGTGCCAGCAGTAACAGTCGAGGGTCCCTCTCCTACGAGCAGTACGTC.

This rearrangement joins TRBV4-3 to TRBJ2-1; unclear D gene. From germline, CDR1 is LGHNA and CDR2 YSLEER. V lost 0 bases and J 9 bases, leaving 15 bases between the germline ends. This CDR3 comprises 15 residues. In nucleotides, the CDR3 is TGCGCCAGCAGCCAAGATCTCCCCGGTATGGGTGAGCAGTTCTTC. Amino acid sequence: CASSQDLPGMGEQFF.

This clonotype has just a few counts. V gene TRBV6-6 combines with J gene TRBJ2-4; D call uncertain. Germline CDR1 MNHNY, CDR2 SVGAGI (reference sequence). V was cut by 3 bases and J by 1 base, with 19 bases left in between. This CDR3 region has 18 residues. The CDR3 bases are TGTGCCAGCAGTTATCGGCGCAGCCCAGACGGGGCCAAAAACATTCAGTACTTC. Protein sequence: CASSYRRSPDGAKNIQYF.

This chain links TRBV7-2 with TRBJ2-3, with TRBD2 matching over 8 bases. The CDR3 is 17 residues long. Germline CDR1 reads SGHTA; CDR2 reads FQGNSA. V lost 5 bases, J lost 5 bases, and 15 bases stayed unmatched. CDR3 protein: CASSARIGGGFRDTQYF. DNA for the CDR3: TGTGCCAGCAGCGCCAGGATCGGGGGGGGTTTTAGAGATACGCAGTATTTT.

J is TRBJ2-2 and V is TRBV10-3; D unclear. The V gene's germline CDR1 is ENHRY and CDR2 SYGVKD. The CDR3 has 15 amino acids. V was trimmed by 2 bases and J by 7 bases, leaving 14 bases between them. The chain's CDR3 is CAISEGSGLIGELFF. The CDR3 DNA follows: TGTGCCATCAGTGAGGGGTCCGGGTTAATCGGGGAGCTGTTTTTT.

In this sample, this clonotype turned up a few times. The chain uses TRBV5-6 and TRBJ2-5; 10 bases agree with TRBD2. The J segment lost 7 bases and the V segment lost 4 bases, leaving 7 bases of the junction unmatched. This CDR3 comprises 14 residues. The germline V gene has CDR1 SGHDT and CDR2 YYEEEE. The CDR3 DNA reads TGTGCCAGCAGCGACGCTAGCGGGGGTGGGACCCAGTACTTC. Its protein is CASSDASGGGTQYF.

This clonotype has more than one count but fewer than ten. The V and J genes are TRBV29-1 and TRBJ1-2, with D possibly being TRBD1 (5 bases). Germline-derived CDR1 and CDR2 are SQVTM and ANQGSEA. Trimming took 4 bases from V and 4 from J, leaving 13 bases between them. CDR3 length: 13 amino acids. CDR3 in amino acids: CSVARGDGYGYTF. Here the CDR3 DNA reads TGCAGCGTTGCGCGGGGGGACGGCTATGGCTACACCTTC. The entire variable domain, with the rest obtained from reference TRBV29-1 and TRBJ1-2, is as follows: SAVISQKPSRDICQRGTSLTIQCQVDSQVTMMFWYRQQPGQSLTLIATANQGSEATYESGFVIDKFPISRPNLTFSTLTVSNMSPEDSSIYLCSVARGDGYGYTFGSGTRLTVV.

This clonotype has just a few counts. The chain recombines TRBV20-1 with TRBJ1-6; D is uncertain. CDR3 length equals 13 residues. CDR1 is DFQATT and CDR2 is SNEGSKA in the germline V gene (reference sequence). The V and J ends lost 6 bases and 9 bases respectively, with 15 bases between them. The CDR3 sequence: CSATPPAGSPLHF. The CDR3 bases are TGCAGTGCCACTCCCCCCGCAGGTTCACCCCTCCACTTT.

The V and J genes are TRBV11-2 and TRBJ1-4; TRBD1 agrees at 9 bases. The CDR3 is 14 amino acids. J gave up 4 bases and V 5 bases, and 2 bases lay outside the gene matches. Germline CDR1 and CDR2: SGHAT and FQNNGV. DNA of the CDR3: TGTGCCAGCAGCGGGGGACAGGGTAATGAAAAACTGTTTTTT. Translation gives CASSGGQGNEKLFF. The entire variable domain, with the rest obtained from reference TRBV11-2 and TRBJ1-4, is as follows: EAGVAQSPRYKIIEKRQSVAFWCNPISGHATLYWYQQILGQGPKLLIQFQNNGVVDDSQLPKDRFSAERLKGVDSTLKIQPAKLEDSAVYLCASSGGQGNEKLFFGSGTQLSVL.

The table lists this clonotype with a few counts. This sequence joins TRBV13 and TRBJ2-7; D is unclear. This CDR3 comprises 14 residues. Germline values: CDR1 PRHDT, CDR2 FYEKMQ (reference sequence). Trimming took off 2 bases at V and 5 bases at J, with 13 bases between the two ends. This chain's CDR3 is CASSLIPQRDEQYF. CDR3 bases: TGTGCCAGCAGCTTAATCCCCCAACGCGACGAGCAGTACTTC. Looking up the rest from reference TRBV13 and TRBJ2-7 gives the full variable domain: AAGVIQSPRHLIKEKRETATLKCYPIPRHDTVYWYQQGPGQDPQFLISFYEKMQSDKGSIPDRFSAQQFSDYHSELNMSSLELGDSALYFCASSLIPQRDEQYFGPGTRLTVT.

This clonotype was detected only a few times. V is TRBV7-2 and J is TRBJ2-5, with 9 bases matching TRBD1. Germline V gives CDR1 SGHTA, CDR2 FQGNSA. V dropped 5 bases and J dropped 2; count of bases not matched to a gene: 6. CDR3 length: 15 residues. As DNA, the CDR3 is TGTGCCAGCAGCAAAACAGGGGGCAGGCAAGAGACCCAGTACTTC. It encodes CASSKTGGRQETQYF.

This chain joins TRBV5-1 and TRBJ2-3; 9 bases are a match to TRBD2. Per germline, CDR1 SGHRS and CDR2 YFSETQ. The ends lost 0 bases at V and 4 bases at J; junction bases unmatched: 6. The CDR3 extends over 16 amino acids. The CDR3 DNA reads TGCGCCAGCAGCTTGGCTGTAGCGGGGGTGGCAGATACGCAGTATTTT. Its protein is CASSLAVAGVADTQYF.

This clonotype was counted many times. The genes are TRBV4-3 and TRBJ2-7, with D perhaps assigned TRBD1 or TRBD2 (6 bases each). The CDR3 runs to 14 residues. Trimming cost V 2 bases and J 2 bases, with 10 bases left between them. Germline V gene sequence: CDR1 LGHNA, CDR2 YSLEER. The CDR3 coding sequence is TGCGCCAGCAGCCAAAAGGAGGGGGCCTACGAGCAGTACTTC. Protein product: CASSQKEGAYEQYF.

This clonotype has more than one count but fewer than ten. The V call is TRBV7-9, the J call TRBJ2-7, with no clear D. V gave up 6 bases and J gave up 0 bases, with 6 bases separating them. CDR1 is SEHNR and CDR2 is FQNEAQ in the germline V gene (reference sequence). The CDR3 has 12 residues. CDR3 sequence: CASRSSSYEQYF. The CDR3 region has the DNA TGTGCCAGCAGGTCCAGCTCCTACGAGCAGTACTTC.

This chain uses TRBV6-5 with TRBJ1-6, with D uncertain. The germline V gene encodes CDR1 MNHEY and CDR2 SVGAGI. The CDR3 contains 15 residues. Trimming removed 6 bases at V and 7 bases at J, with 16 bases between. The CDR3, as DNA: TGTGCCAGCAGCCCCCCGTTAGGGATCAATTCACCCCTCCACTTT. Residues: CASSPPLGINSPLHF.

This clonotype was seen at least ten times. The chain is built from TRBV11-2 and TRBJ2-3, with a tentative D call TRBD2 (5 bases). The CDR3 contains 14 residues. Trimming took 4 bases from V and 1 from J, leaving 9 bases between them. The germline V gene encodes CDR1 SGHAT and CDR2 FQNNGV. The CDR3 protein is CASSSTGGTDTQYF. The CDR3 DNA is TGTGCCAGCAGCTCTACCGGGGGCACAGATACGCAGTATTTT.

This chain connects TRBV4-3 to TRBJ1-1, with 9 bases lining up with TRBD1. The CDR3 runs to 17 residues. Germline V gene data show CDR1 as LGHNA and CDR2 as YSLEER. V gave up 0 bases and J gave up 1 base; unmatched junction bases: 6. CDR3 bases: TGCGCCAGCAGCCAAGATCGTGCGGGACAGGGGAACACTGAAGCTTTCTTT. It translates to CASSQDRAGQGNTEAFF.

In its sample, this clonotype was seen many times. The gene calls are TRBV7-3 and TRBJ2-3; 8 bases fit TRBD2. Germline assignment: CDR1 SGHTA and CDR2 FQGTGA. Trimming removed 5 bases from V and 4 bases from J; junction bases left unmatched: 5. This CDR3 region has 14 residues. Here the CDR3 reads CASSRGLAADTQYF. Here the CDR3 DNA reads TGTGCCAGCAGCCGCGGACTAGCCGCAGATACGCAGTATTTT.